A single sample is the source of the 30 T cell receptor beta chains below, sequenced in a study of cytomegalovirus exposure and HLA in healthy donors. In the PCR, 60 Vbeta and 13 Jbeta primers were used. The table came from immunoSEQ multiplex PCR; TCRdb's copy has only in-frame clones and leaves some out. This table holds about 140,000 clones. Sequencing was carried out using PBMCs. The receptors were gathered from a woman aged 18-30 years in good health and CMV-seronegative.

The V and J genes are TRBV9 and TRBJ1-5; a possible D gene is TRBD1 (6 bases). The CDR3 spans 13 residues. CDR1 is SGDLS, CDR2 YYNGEE, per germline. Trimming cost V 3 bases and J 5 bases, with 9 bases left between them. The CDR3 DNA follows: TGTGCCAGCAGCGACGAGGGGGATCAGCCCCAGCATTTT. Its translation is CASSDEGDQPQHF.

The chain carries TRBV11-2 and TRBJ2-2; 14 bases match TRBD2. Germline V gene lookup returns CDR1 SGHAT and CDR2 FQNNGV. There are 16 residues in the CDR3. V shed 3 bases and J 6 bases; nucleotides not matched to a gene: 3. Written as DNA, the CDR3 is TGTGCCAGCAGCTTTGGGACTAGCGGGAGTTCCGGGGAGCTGTTTTTT. Translated: CASSFGTSGSSGELFF.

This chain joins TRBV19 and TRBJ2-7; 8 nucleotides line up with TRBD2. The CDR3 runs to 13 residues. The V gene's germline CDR1 is LNHDA and CDR2 SQIVND (reference sequence). The trim removed 6 bases at V and 2 bases at J, leaving 3 bases unmatched. DNA for the CDR3: TGTGCCAGTAGGGCGGGAGGTGCCTACGAGCAGTACTTC. Translated, it gives CASRAGGAYEQYF.

The gene calls are TRBV19 and TRBJ1-3; TRBD1 matches at 8 bases. The CDR3 sequence is 15 residues long. Germline lookup yields CDR1 LNHDA and CDR2 SQIVND (reference sequence). Trimming cost V 4 bases and J 1 base; bases outside gene matches: 3. CDR3 in DNA: TGTGCCAGTAGTACAACAGGGGGTTCTGGAAACACCATATATTTT. The encoded protein is CASSTTGGSGNTIYF.

This chain joins TRBV5-1 and TRBJ1-2; 9 bases fit TRBD1. Germline V lookup: CDR1 SGHRS, CDR2 YFSETQ. The CDR3 has 12 residues. V was pared by 7 bases and J by 8 bases, with 6 bases of the junction left unmatched. The CDR3 is CASGDRAIGYTF. CDR3 nucleotides: TGCGCCAGCGGGGACAGGGCCATAGGCTACACCTTC.

The gene calls are TRBV4-2 and TRBJ1-1; D might be TRBD1 (5 bases). V lost 4 bases to trimming and J lost 1 base, with 10 bases between them. Looked up from germline, CDR1 is LGHNA and CDR2 is YNFKEQ. The CDR3 is made up of 14 amino acids. The CDR3 sequence is CASSLFQGNTEAFF. The CDR3 DNA follows: TGTGCCAGCAGCCTTTTTCAGGGGAACACTGAAGCTTTCTTT.

This rearrangement joins TRBV30 to TRBJ2-1, with TRBD1 as a possible D gene (5 bases). Trimming took 4 bases from V and 8 from J, leaving 15 bases between them. Per germline, CDR1 GTSNPN and CDR2 SVGIG (reference sequence). The CDR3 spans 13 residues. The CDR3 DNA sequence: TGTGCCTGGACTTTGGGGCTTGCGGATGAGCAGTTCTTC. Translation gives CAWTLGLADEQFF.

This rearrangement joins TRBV5-6 to TRBJ2-1; TRBD1 might be the D (6 bases). Germline-derived CDR1 and CDR2 are SGHDT and YYEEEE. The CDR3 is made up of 15 amino acids. The V end lost 3 bases, the J end lost 5 bases, and 15 bases lay between the germline ends. CDR3: CASSSGGTGHNEQFF. The CDR3 nucleotides read TGTGCCAGCAGCTCTGGAGGCACAGGGCACAATGAGCAGTTCTTC. The variable domain in full, completed from reference TRBV5-6 and TRBJ2-1, reads DAGVTQSPTHLIKTRGQQVTLRCSPKSGHDTVSWYQQALGQGPQFIFQYYEEEERQRGNFPDRFSGHQFPNYSSELNVNALLLGDSALYLCASSSGGTGHNEQFFGPGTRLTVL.

This chain connects TRBV5-6 to TRBJ1-4; 8 nucleotides align to TRBD1. Germline lookup yields CDR1 SGHDT and CDR2 YYEEEE. V shed 0 bases and J 7 bases; nucleotides not matched to a gene: 5. The CDR3 totals 15 residues. This CDR3 reads CASSLETGDVEKLFF. The DNA of the CDR3 is TGTGCCAGCAGCTTGGAGACAGGGGACGTTGAAAAACTGTTTTTT.

The chain uses TRBV5-1 and TRBJ1-2, with TRBD1 identical over 10 bases. In germline, CDR1 is SGHRS, CDR2 YFSETQ. Trimming cost V 4 bases and J 8 bases; bases outside gene matches: 14. There are 16 residues in the CDR3. CDR3 DNA: TGCGCCAGCAGCCTTGGGGGGACAGGGGCACTCGGGGGCTACACCTTC. It is translated as CASSLGGTGALGGYTF.

The chain combines TRBV27 with TRBJ1-1; maybe TRBD1 (5 bases). The CDR3 loop spans 16 amino acids. The ends were cut back, 5 bases at V and 1 base at J, with 17 bases in the middle. CDR1 and CDR2 from the germline V gene are MNHEY and SMNVEV (reference sequence). DNA for the CDR3: TGTGCCAGCAGTCGAACCTCAGACAGACCGAACACTGAAGCTTTCTTT. This gives the protein CASSRTSDRPNTEAFF.

The chain combines TRBV10-3 with TRBJ2-3; 8 bases are shared with TRBD1. V was pared by 3 bases and J by 0 bases, with 5 bases of the junction left unmatched. The germline V gene has CDR1 ENHRY and CDR2 SYGVKD. This CDR3 spans 16 amino acids. The CDR3 DNA reads as TGTGCCATCAGTGAACCCCGACAGGGGAGCACAGATACGCAGTATTTT. Protein sequence: CAISEPRQGSTDTQYF.

The J gene is TRBJ2-2, the V gene TRBV6-4; D is unclear. Trimming cost V 0 bases and J 6 bases, with 5 bases left between them. This CDR3 is 13 amino acids long. CDR1 and CDR2 from the germline V gene are MRHNA and SNTAGT. The CDR3 spells CASSDSQAGELFF. The CDR3 DNA sequence: TGTGCCAGCAGTGACTCTCAGGCCGGGGAGCTGTTTTTT.

This chain joins TRBV14 and TRBJ2-5, with TRBD2 matching 7 bases. CDR1 and CDR2 (germline): SGHDN, FVKESK. J gave up 1 base and V 1 base, and 6 bases lay outside the gene matches. The CDR3 runs 16 residues. The CDR3 region has the DNA TGTGCCAGCAGCCAAGGGCACGCGGGAGTCCAAGAGACCCAGTACTTC. Translation gives CASSQGHAGVQETQYF.

This sequence joins TRBV6-6 and TRBJ2-3, with 10 bases that match TRBD2. The ends lost 2 bases at V and 5 bases at J; junction bases unmatched: 4. The CDR3 has 15 residues. CDR1 is MNHNY, CDR2 SVGAGI, per germline (reference sequence). The CDR3 nucleotides are TGTGCCAGCAGTTACGCTAGCGGGAGTGTAGATACGCAGTATTTT. Its translation is CASSYASGSVDTQYF.

This chain joins TRBV4-1 and TRBJ2-1; 8 nucleotides align to TRBD2. The V and J ends lost 2 bases and 10 bases, in that order; junction bases with no gene match: 16. CDR3 size: 17 residues. Per germline, CDR1 MGHRA and CDR2 YSYEKL. The CDR3: CASSQTPATSASGEQFF. The CDR3, as DNA: TGCGCCAGCAGCCAAACCCCCGCGACTAGCGCGAGTGGGGAGCAGTTCTTC.

CDR3 residues: CASSLAGDGYTF. CDR3 coding DNA: TGTGCCAGCAGCTTAGCGGGCGATGGCTACACCTTC. V usage is TRBV7-9 and J usage is TRBJ1-2; D ambiguous. Trimming pared 0 bases from V and 6 bases from J, leaving 5 bases between. The CDR3 has 12 amino acids. Per the germline V gene, CDR1 is SEHNR and CDR2 is FQNEAQ (reference sequence).

CDR3 residues: CASSMPGGRETQYF. For the CDR3, the DNA is TGTGCCAGTAGTATGCCGGGGGGCCGGGAGACCCAGTACTTC. The J gene is TRBJ2-5, the V gene TRBV19; D is perhaps TRBD2 (7 bases). Trimming cost V 3 bases and J 5 bases, with 13 bases left between them. The CDR3 extends over 14 amino acids. Germline V gene lookup returns CDR1 LNHDA and CDR2 SQIVND (reference sequence).

V is TRBV7-6 and J is TRBJ2-5; D possibly corresponds to TRBD2 (6 bases). Germline V CDR1 and CDR2: SGHVS, FNYEAQ. This CDR3 spans 16 amino acids. Deletions cut 5 bases from V and 5 bases from J, with 21 bases between. For the CDR3, the DNA is TGTGCCAGCAGCCAAAATAGGCTCGGGGGAACGGAGACCCAGTACTTC. Translated, it gives CASSQNRLGGTETQYF.

The chain uses TRBV19 and TRBJ1-2, with a weak D call TRBD1 (5 bases). Deletions cut 3 bases from V and 4 bases from J, with 15 bases between. This CDR3 is built from 15 residues. Germline V lookup: CDR1 LNHDA, CDR2 SQIVND (reference sequence). CDR3 DNA: TGTGCCAGTAGTATCCTCGCAGGGAACCTCTATGGCTACACCTTC. Its protein is CASSILAGNLYGYTF.

The genes are TRBV11-2 and TRBJ2-3; D gene ambiguous. The germline gives CDR1 SGHAT, CDR2 FQNNGV. The CDR3 is made up of 11 amino acids. The ends were cut back, 3 bases at V and 5 bases at J, with 3 bases in the middle. CDR3 residues: CASSFLDTQYF. The CDR3 DNA reads as TGTGCCAGCAGCTTCCTAGATACGCAGTATTTT.

The chain employs TRBV6-5 and TRBJ1-4; the match to TRBD1 covers 10 bases. The germline V gene encodes CDR1 MNHEY and CDR2 SVGAGI. J was trimmed by 7 bases and V by 5 bases; bases with no gene match: 4. The CDR3 is 14 amino acids. Here the CDR3 DNA reads TGTGCCAGCAGTACCGGGACAGGGGTTGAAAAACTGTTTTTT. Encoded protein: CASSTGTGVEKLFF.

V and J are TRBV6-1 and TRBJ2-3; 8 bases agree with TRBD2. V gave up 7 bases and J gave up 3 bases; unmatched junction bases: 9. The germline V gene has CDR1 MNHNS and CDR2 SASEGT. The CDR3 is 15 residues long. The chain's CDR3 is CASNPAGDDTDTQYF. DNA for the CDR3: TGTGCCAGCAATCCAGCGGGAGATGATACAGATACGCAGTATTTT.

The CDR3 loop reads CASSQGQDNYGYTF. CDR3 sequence (DNA): TGTGCCAGCTCACAGGGACAGGATAACTATGGCTACACCTTC. The V call is TRBV18, the J call TRBJ1-2, with 8 nucleotides matching TRBD1. The length of the CDR3 is 14 residues. Germline V gives CDR1 KGHSH, CDR2 LQKENI. Trimming at V came to 4 bases and at J to 1 base, leaving 2 bases not matched to a gene.

The CDR3 DNA sequence: TGTGCCAGCAGCAAGACTAGCGGGAGATCCTACAATGAGCAGTTCTTC. Protein: CASSKTSGRSYNEQFF. The chain has TRBV5-4 and TRBJ2-1, with 12 bases lining up with TRBD2. V lost 4 bases to trimming and J lost 1 base; unmatched junction nucleotides: 3. This CDR3 spans 16 amino acids. Per the germline V gene, CDR1 is SGHNT and CDR2 is YYREEE (reference sequence).

The chain joins TRBV5-6 to TRBJ1-6; no clear D gene. The CDR3 runs 14 residues. The ends were cut back, 1 base at V and 7 bases at J, with 9 bases in the middle. CDR1 is SGHDT and CDR2 is YYEEEE in the germline V gene. The CDR3 nucleotides are TGTGCCAGCAGCTTGTTGTCAGAAAATTCACCCCTCCACTTT. This gives the protein CASSLLSENSPLHF.

The chain recombines TRBV18 with TRBJ1-1; D unresolved. CDR3 length equals 16 residues. CDR1 KGHSH and CDR2 LQKENI come from the germline V gene. Trimming stripped 3 bases from V and 1 base from J, with 15 bases between. CDR3 nucleotides: TGTGCCAGCTCACCTTCAACTACCCCGGGGAACACTGAAGCTTTCTTT. As protein: CASSPSTTPGNTEAFF.

The J gene is TRBJ1-4, the V gene TRBV6-1, with TRBD1 as a possible D gene (6 bases). The CDR3 runs to 13 residues. Germline CDR1 is MNHNS and CDR2 is SASEGT. V lost 10 bases to trimming and J lost 11 bases, with 20 bases between them. The CDR3 DNA reads TGTGCCACCTCAGGACAGCGCCAGGGGAAACTGTTTTTT. Amino acids: CATSGQRQGKLFF.

This chain uses TRBV2 with TRBJ1-2, with 10 positions matching TRBD1. There are 12 residues in the CDR3. CDR1 and CDR2 from the germline V gene are SNHLY and FYNNEI. V shed 11 bases and J 8 bases; nucleotides not matched to a gene: 8. CDR3 sequence reads: CAGRMTGGGYTF. For the CDR3, the DNA is TGTGCCGGCCGTATGACAGGGGGCGGCTACACCTTC.

The chain combines TRBV28 with TRBJ1-1; D not certain. Between the trimmed V and J ends, which lost 7 bases and 3 bases, there was a span of 9 bases. Germline V CDR1 and CDR2: MDHEN, SYDVKM. The CDR3 sequence is 12 residues long. The CDR3 loop reads CASKSTDTEAFF. The CDR3 nucleotides are TGTGCCAGCAAAAGCACAGACACTGAAGCTTTCTTT.